One T cell receptor beta chain is described in this entry. Its specificity is not known. The data stem from a study of shared clonotypes between healthy human individuals. Trimming cost V 0 bases and J 7 bases, with 16 bases left between them. In germline, CDR1 is SGDLS, CDR2 YYNGEE. CDR3 length equals 16 residues. The repertoire was sequenced with immunoSEQ multiplex PCR; TCRdb's copy has only in-frame clones and lacks some. The sample lists millions of clones, over 90% occurring once. Study outcomes and limitations: A reduction in generation probabilities was seen for non-shared clonotypes relative to those shared by all four donors.

The origin of this receptor is a man between 18 and 29 years old in good health. Some clones in this sample may be carry-over from other donors' samples. The gene calls are TRBV9 and TRBJ1-4; the D is unclear. The specimen was naive CD4+ T cells from PBMCs. Indicated subset: CD45RA+ positively selected. The CDR3 DNA sequence: TGTGCCAGCAGCGTAGCATCCGGTCTAGGAGGTGAAAAACTGTTTTTT. Residues: CASSVASGLGGEKLFF.